The clone carrying this T cell receptor (beta chain) is medium-sized (0.01 to 0.1%) in the sample. CDR1 is SQVTM and CDR2 is ANQGSEA in the germline V gene. V was pared by 6 bases and J by 0 bases, with 12 bases between. CDR3 size: 13 residues. This record belongs to a study of spatial heterogeneity in lung cancer. Background on the study: Alpha-chain sequences were detected in numbers that were consistently lower than beta-chain sequences.

TCRdb fed the 5' RACE reads into MiXCR, producing one record per CDR3 protein. This table has approximately 20,000 distinct CDR3 sequences, 4% to 5% appearing once. Time point here: sample taken at primary tumor resection. Tumor, nontumor lung or frozen PBMC supplied whole RNA, sequenced without sorting. The chain couples TRBV29-1 to TRBJ2-7, with D uncertain. The TCR comes from a male donor with early-stage non-small cell lung cancer. The sequences come from PBMCs, collected at surgery. Written as DNA, the CDR3 is TGCAGCGTCATCTCGAGCCTCTCCTACGAGCAGTACTTC. It encodes CSVISSLSYEQYF.